Shown below are 9 T cell receptor beta chains from a single sample sequenced in a study of glioma-infiltrating T cells after dendritic cell vaccination (dated by TCRdb to the mid-2010s). Libraries were prepared through the immunoSEQ multiplex PCR assay. TCRdb re-hosts the immuneACCESS table, in-frame sequences only. Its copies lack some clones; in the studies checked, an unresolved V gene accounts for under half of them, and the cause for the rest is not known. This sample comprises about 50,000 clones, about 85% of them detected only once. Together, the top ten hold around 10% of the sample. The starting material was blood, obtained before dendritic cell vaccination. These receptors all come from a human donor with glioblastoma.

This clone has only one observation. This rearrangement joins TRBV5-1 to TRBJ1-3; TRBD1 matches 9 bases. The CDR3 is made up of 16 amino acids. The V segment lost 4 bases and the J segment 0 bases; nucleotides outside the gene matches: 5. From germline, CDR1 is SGHRS and CDR2 YFSETQ. The DNA for the CDR3 is TGCGCCAGCAGCCCCGGGACAGGGTACTCTGGAAACACCATATATTTT. Translating gives CASSPGTGYSGNTIYF.

V usage is TRBV5-6 and J usage is TRBJ2-3, with a weak D call TRBD2 (6 bases). Germline values: CDR1 SGHDT, CDR2 YYEEEE. The V and J ends lost 2 bases and 0 bases respectively, with 10 bases between them. This CDR3 spans 15 amino acids. This CDR3 reads CASSLGLASTDTQYF. CDR3 bases: TGTGCCAGCAGCTTAGGTCTAGCGAGCACAGATACGCAGTATTTT.

Notes on this clone: One end of the junction varies from germline; a read error may be responsible. Within the sample, other DNA sequences also encode this same CDR3. The chain links TRBV18 to TRBJ1-6, with TRBD1 matching 7 bases. The CDR3 totals 15 residues. CDR1 is KGHSH and CDR2 is LQKENI in the germline V gene. CDR3 nucleotide sequence: TGTGCCAGCTCACCATCGACAGGGTCAAATTCCCCCCTCCACTTT. It translates to CASSPSTGSNSPLHF.

The chain is built from TRBV10-1 and TRBJ2-2, with 7 nucleotides matching TRBD2. Germline lookup yields CDR1 WNHNN and CDR2 SYGVQD (reference sequence). The CDR3 runs to 16 residues. V dropped 5 bases and J dropped 0; count of bases not matched to a gene: 6. The DNA of the CDR3 is TGCGCCAGCAGTTCCCGCGGGAGCGCGAACACCGGGGAGCTGTTTTTT. Residues: CASSSRGSANTGELFF.

The chain recombines TRBV7-6 with TRBJ1-1; tentative D call: TRBD1 (6 bases). Deletions cut 3 bases from V and 0 bases from J, with 11 bases between. CDR3 length equals 15 residues. The germline V gene encodes CDR1 SGHVS and CDR2 FNYEAQ. The CDR3 reads CASSLLQGLNTEAFF. DNA of the CDR3: TGTGCCAGCAGCTTGCTACAGGGACTGAACACTGAAGCTTTCTTT.

The genes are TRBV9 and TRBJ2-7; 7 bases fit TRBD1. V shed 3 bases and J 5 bases; nucleotides not matched to a gene: 11. Germline V lookup: CDR1 SGDLS, CDR2 YYNGEE. This CDR3 has 15 amino acids. CDR3: CASSAWDSPWDEQYF. The DNA of the CDR3 is TGTGCCAGCAGCGCATGGGACAGTCCATGGGACGAGCAGTACTTC. Full variable domain (remainder filled in from reference TRBV9 and TRBJ2-7): DSGVTQTPKHLITATGQRVTLRCSPRSGDLSVYWYQQSLDQGLQFLIQYYNGEERAKGNILERFSAQQFPDLHSELNLSSLELGDSALYFCASSAWDSPWDEQYFGPGTRLTVT.

V gene TRBV11-2 combines with J gene TRBJ1-3, with D hard to call. This CDR3 is 14 amino acids long. The V gene lost 6 bases and the J gene lost 0 bases, with 9 bases spanning the gap. In germline, CDR1 is SGHAT, CDR2 FQNNGV. The CDR3 sequence: CASSQEPSGNTIYF. The CDR3 nucleotides are TGTGCCAGCAGTCAGGAACCCTCTGGAAACACCATATATTTT.

This clone has a handful of counts. The rearrangement uses TRBV5-4 and TRBJ2-1; 7 positions match TRBD2. With V trimmed by 4 bases and J by 10 bases, 5 bases remained unmatched. The CDR3 totals 12 residues. Germline values: CDR1 SGHNT, CDR2 YYREEE (reference sequence). The CDR3 sequence is CASSRDYGEQFF. CDR3 bases: TGTGCCAGCAGCCGGGACTACGGGGAGCAGTTCTTC.

This chain joins TRBV6-6 and TRBJ1-3, with a weak D call TRBD1 (6 bases). Per the germline V gene, CDR1 is MNHNY and CDR2 is SVGAGI (reference sequence). The CDR3 covers 13 residues. V dropped 8 bases and J dropped 0 bases, with 8 bases sitting between them. The CDR3 DNA is TGTGCCAGCCACAGGGACTCTGGAAACACCATATATTTT. Translated: CASHRDSGNTIYF.